A selection of T cell receptor beta chains follows, all from one sample in a study of metastatic and nonmetastatic thyroid tumors. TCRdb re-clonotyped the PCR reads via MiXCR. The table has over 20,000 clones, under 35% seen once. The material sequenced was blood. These receptors were collected from a female donor with papillary thyroid cancer or a benign thyroid nodule (not recorded which). Some clones in this sample may be carry-over from other donors' samples. CDR3s include the opening cysteine and the closing phenylalanine or tryptophan. Fields, in order: D gene, V gene, J gene, clone size, CDR3 protein, CDR3 DNA. A D gene is named only where the DNA matches it firmly. Not all rows give a size; the values are once, few, many and, for expanded clones, a class.

NA	TRBV5-1	TRBJ1-2	many	CASSRTEQVLYGYTF	TGCGCCAGCAGCCGGACCGAACAGGTCCTCTATGGCTACACCTTC
TRBD2	TRBV11-3	TRBJ2-7	NA	CASSLGLAGGIYEQYF	TGTGCCAGCAGCTTAGGACTAGCGGGCGGAATCTACGAGCAGTACTTC
NA	TRBV20-1	TRBJ2-1	medium-sized	CSAPEGGALYNEQFF	TGCAGTGCACCCGAGGGGGGAGCCCTCTACAATGAGCAGTTCTTC
TRBD1	TRBV13	TRBJ2-7	NA	CASSLGQRHEQYF	TGTGCCAGCAGCTTGGGACAGAGGCACGAGCAGTACTTC
TRBD2	TRBV4-3	TRBJ2-7	many	CASSQDLQRGYEQYF	TGCGCCAGCAGCCAAGATCTCCAGCGGGGGTACGAGCAGTACTTC
TRBD1	TRBV6-1	TRBJ1-6	medium-sized	CASGKQGEGDSPLHF	TGTGCCAGCGGCAAACAGGGGGAAGGCGATTCACCCCTCCACTTT
NA	TRBV9	TRBJ1-2	NA	CASSPPLRGGAGGYTF	TGTGCCAGCAGCCCACCCCTAAGAGGGGGGGCTGGAGGCTACACCTTC
NA	TRBV10-3	TRBJ2-1	few	CAISEIDTGNEQFF	TGTGCCATCAGTGAGATAGACACCGGCAATGAGCAGTTCTTC
TRBD2	TRBV11-1	TRBJ2-1	NA	CASSLIPGLADNEQFF	TGTGCCAGCAGCTTAATACCAGGACTAGCGGACAATGAGCAGTTCTTC
NA	TRBV11-2	TRBJ2-7	medium-sized	CASSLEVEWQSSYEQYF	TGTGCCAGCAGCTTAGAGGTAGAGTGGCAGAGCTCCTACGAGCAGTACTTC
NA	TRBV5-5	TRBJ1-6	many	CASSSSEGRAGLGSPLHF	TGTGCCAGCAGCTCGAGTGAAGGAAGGGCAGGGCTGGGCTCACCCCTCCACTTT
NA	TRBV7-2	TRBJ1-3	many	CASSLGGISGNTIYF	TGTGCCAGCAGCTTAGGGGGGATATCTGGAAACACCATATATTTT
TRBD1	TRBV11-2	TRBJ1-3	medium-sized	CASSLGLTGTGNTIYF	TGTGCCAGCAGCTTAGGGTTGACAGGGACCGGAAACACCATATATTTT
TRBD2	TRBV18	TRBJ2-5	many	CASSPPLTSGAQETQYF	TGTGCCAGCTCACCACCTTTAACTAGCGGGGCTCAAGAGACCCAGTACTTC
NA	TRBV6-1	TRBJ1-1	NA	CASSQRHVTQAFF	TGTGCCAGCAGTCAGCGGCATGTCACTCAAGCTTTCTTT
TRBD2	TRBV5-1	TRBJ2-7	few	CASSKGLAGYEQYF	TGCGCCAGCAGCAAGGGACTAGCGGGCTACGAGCAGTACTTC
NA	TRBV7-9	TRBJ2-3	many	CASSLEDTQYF	TGTGCCAGCAGCTTAGAAGATACGCAGTATTTT
NA	TRBV3-1	TRBJ2-1	medium-sized	CASSPSRGAYNEQFF	TGTGCCAGCAGCCCATCGCGGGGCGCCTACAATGAGCAGTTCTTC
TRBD2	TRBV6-5	TRBJ2-5	NA	CASSYRSGGKETQYF	TGTGCCAGCAGTTACCGTAGCGGGGGAAAAGAGACCCAGTACTTC
NA	TRBV6-1	TRBJ2-1	medium-sized	CASSEARIARYNEQFF	TGTGCCAGCAGTGAAGCTCGTATAGCTCGCTACAATGAGCAGTTCTTC
NA	TRBV2	TRBJ2-7	medium-sized	CASSEAQTGRYEQYF	TGTGCCAGCAGTGAAGCACAAACAGGGCGCTACGAGCAGTACTTC
TRBD2	TRBV7-6	TRBJ2-1	many	CASSLGLAAYNEQFF	TGTGCCAGCAGCTTGGGTCTAGCGGCCTACAATGAGCAGTTCTTC